What follows are 15 T cell receptor beta chains derived from one specimen sequenced in a study of lymphopenia after photon versus proton radiotherapy. Using immunoSEQ multiplex PCR, the repertoire was profiled, and TCRdb retains in-frame clones only, with some absent. The repertoire has tens of thousands of clones, 89% of them found once; the top ten carry less than 8.5%. Sequencing was performed on peripheral blood, taken from a patient treated with proton-based radiotherapy. These receptors were collected from a woman in her 70s with pancreatic cancer. Some clones in this sample may be carry-over from other donors' samples.

This clone was recorded a few times. The chain is built from TRBV6-5 and TRBJ1-5; D uncertain. Trimming took off 6 bases at V and 1 base at J, with 10 bases between the two ends. The germline CDR1 and CDR2 sequences are MNHEY and SVGAGI. The CDR3 has 14 residues. CDR3 coding DNA: TGTGCCAGCAGCGAGGGTGAGAGCAATCAGCCCCAGCATTTT. As protein: CASSEGESNQPQHF.

Only a few counts were recorded for this clone. The chain is built from TRBV11-2 and TRBJ1-5; D gene ambiguous. This CDR3 is built from 13 residues. Looked up from germline, CDR1 is SGHAT and CDR2 is FQNNGV. Trimming left V 3 bases short and J 5 bases short, with 8 bases between. The CDR3 nucleotides read TGTGCCAGCAGCTTTAACACCGATCAGCCCCAGCATTTT. Encoded protein: CASSFNTDQPQHF. The variable domain in full, with the rest retrieved from reference TRBV11-2 and TRBJ1-5, is EAGVAQSPRYKIIEKRQSVAFWCNPISGHATLYWYQQILGQGPKLLIQFQNNGVVDDSQLPKDRFSAERLKGVDSTLKIQPAKLEDSAVYLCASSFNTDQPQHFGDGTRLSIL.

The chain combines TRBV19 with TRBJ2-7; D gene unclear. Per germline, CDR1 LNHDA and CDR2 SQIVND (reference sequence). Trimming pared 1 base from V and 3 bases from J, leaving 7 bases between. CDR3 length: 13 residues. This chain's CDR3 is CASSIGPFYEQYF. DNA for the CDR3: TGTGCCAGTAGTATAGGTCCCTTCTACGAGCAGTACTTC.

This chain links TRBV4-1 with TRBJ1-1; D is possibly TRBD1 (5 bases). The V end was cut by 0 bases, the J end by 0 bases, with 17 bases between. CDR3 length: 18 residues. Germline V gene sequence: CDR1 MGHRA, CDR2 YSYEKL. The CDR3: CASSQDLGGGGVNTEAFF. The CDR3 region has the DNA TGCGCCAGCAGCCAAGATCTCGGTGGGGGAGGGGTGAACACTGAAGCTTTCTTT.

The V call is TRBV7-2, the J call TRBJ2-5; D is possibly TRBD1 (5 bases). This CDR3 region has 13 residues. Trimming took off 8 bases at V and 5 bases at J, with 15 bases between the two ends. Germline V gives CDR1 SGHTA, CDR2 FQGNSA. The chain's CDR3 is CASGPVRAETQYF. In nucleotides, the CDR3 is TGTGCCAGCGGGCCGGTCAGGGCCGAGACCCAGTACTTC.

The sample holds one count of this clone. V gene TRBV6-1 combines with J gene TRBJ1-1; tentatively, D is TRBD1 (6 bases). The CDR3 is 16 amino acids. The germline V gene has CDR1 MNHNS and CDR2 SASEGT. V shed 4 bases and J shed 1 base, with 16 bases lying between them. The CDR3 bases are TGTGCCAGCAGTGGGTCCGGCAGGGGCGAGAACACTGAAGCTTTCTTT. Translated: CASSGSGRGENTEAFF.

The chain has TRBV6-5 and TRBJ2-1; D could derive from TRBD1 or TRBD2 (5 bases each). Per germline, CDR1 MNHEY and CDR2 SVGAGI. The CDR3 is 15 residues long. Trimming removed 0 bases at V and 5 bases at J, with 11 bases between. The chain's CDR3 is CASSYSMGRNNEQFF. The CDR3 nucleotides are TGTGCCAGCAGTTACTCGATGGGACGGAACAATGAGCAGTTCTTC.

V and J are TRBV10-2 and TRBJ2-1; D might be TRBD2 (6 bases). V was pared by 1 base and J by 2 bases, with 12 bases between. Germline V gene sequence: CDR1 WSHSY, CDR2 SAAADI. This CDR3 has 16 residues. The CDR3 nucleotides read TGCGCCAGCAGTGAGTTGTTCGGGAGCGCCTACAATGAGCAGTTCTTC. It codes for CASSELFGSAYNEQFF.

The chain combines TRBV10-3 with TRBJ2-6; 10 bases fit TRBD2. Germline CDR1 ENHRY, CDR2 SYGVKD. CDR3 length: 16 residues. Germline trimming cut 8 bases from V and 0 bases from J; bases unmatched to any gene: 4. The CDR3, as DNA: TGTGCCATCGGGACTAGCGAGAGCTCTGGGGCCAACGTCCTGACTTTC. It is translated as CAIGTSESSGANVLTF.

This clone was counted a few times. The chain is built from TRBV2 and TRBJ1-2; D is undetermined. CDR1 SNHLY and CDR2 FYNNEI come from the germline V gene. The CDR3 contains 13 residues. V was shortened by 7 bases and J by 3 bases, with 12 bases between the two germline ends. DNA for the CDR3: TGTGCCAGCATCAGGCTGGCGGACTATGGCTACACCTTC. Translated: CASIRLADYGYTF.

The CDR3 DNA sequence: TGTGCCAGCTCACCATCGTCGGGTCAGAGCACTGAAGCTTTCTTT. This codes for CASSPSSGQSTEAFF. V and J are TRBV18 and TRBJ1-1; D unresolved. The CDR3 runs to 15 residues. CDR1 and CDR2 (germline): KGHSH, LQKENI. Trimming removed 2 bases from V and 4 bases from J, with 14 bases in between.

The chain employs TRBV7-9 and TRBJ2-3; the match to TRBD2 covers 15 bases. V was pared by 4 bases and J by 3 bases, with 5 bases of the junction left unmatched. The CDR3 has 17 amino acids. Germline loops: CDR1 SEHNR, CDR2 FQNEAQ (reference sequence). The CDR3 spells CASSSGGLAGGTDTQYF. The CDR3 coding sequence is TGTGCCAGCAGCTCCGGAGGACTAGCGGGAGGGACAGATACGCAGTATTTT.

In DNA, the CDR3 is TGTGCCAGCACCCCGGGACCCGATTACAATGAGCAGTTCTTC. This sequence encodes CASTPGPDYNEQFF. The chain employs TRBV9 and TRBJ2-1, with D tentatively TRBD1 or TRBD2 (5 bases each). This CDR3 spans 14 amino acids. CDR1 is SGDLS, CDR2 YYNGEE, per germline. The germline V and J ends were trimmed by 6 bases and 4 bases, with 14 bases remaining between them.

The CDR3 sequence is CAISRTAYEQYF. CDR3 coding DNA: TGTGCCATCAGCCGGACAGCCTACGAGCAGTACTTC. The chain recombines TRBV10-3 with TRBJ2-7; possibly TRBD1 for D (6 bases). The V end lost 6 bases, the J end lost 2 bases, and 8 bases lay between the germline ends. The CDR3 sequence is 12 residues long. Germline-derived CDR1 and CDR2 are ENHRY and SYGVKD.

This clone came up a few times. As DNA, the CDR3 is TGTGCCAGCTCACCACGGACAGGGGGTGGCTACACCTTC. This translates into CASSPRTGGGYTF. The chain couples TRBV18 to TRBJ1-2, with TRBD1 matching over 10 bases. After removal of 1 base from V and 7 bases from J, the junction contained 0 bases not matched to a gene. The V gene's germline CDR1 is KGHSH and CDR2 LQKENI. This CDR3 has 13 residues.